Below, one T cell receptor (beta chain) is given with its context. Template switching added UMIs carrying a 6-nucleotide sample barcode. cDNA encoding TCRalpha and TCRbeta underwent two nested PCRs of roughly 17 and 9 cycles, each of which was followed by bead purification. From the 5' RACE reads, TCRdb lists one entry per CDR3 protein and no DNA. This sample's clone table lists 150,000 to 200,000 distinct CDR3 sequences. This CDR3 is built from 12 residues. Germline V gene data show CDR1 as MGHDK and CDR2 as SYGVNS. These data originate in a study of monozygotic twins with inflammatory bowel disease.

The TCR originated in a human donor with ulcerative colitis or Crohn's disease, or a healthy co-twin of an affected twin (not recorded which). The chain links TRBV25-1 to TRBJ2-2. The specimen sequenced was blood. The CDR3 region is CASSDQPWELFF.